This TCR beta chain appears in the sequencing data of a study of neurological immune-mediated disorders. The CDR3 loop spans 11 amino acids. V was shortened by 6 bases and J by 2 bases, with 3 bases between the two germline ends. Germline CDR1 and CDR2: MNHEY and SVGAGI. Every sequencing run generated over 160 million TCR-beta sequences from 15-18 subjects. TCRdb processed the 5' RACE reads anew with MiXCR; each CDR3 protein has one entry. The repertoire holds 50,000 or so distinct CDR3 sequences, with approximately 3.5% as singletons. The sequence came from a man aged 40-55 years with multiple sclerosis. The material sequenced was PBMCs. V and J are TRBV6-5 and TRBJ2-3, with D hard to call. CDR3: CASRITDTQYF. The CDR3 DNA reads TGTGCCAGCAGGATCACAGATACGCAGTATTTT.